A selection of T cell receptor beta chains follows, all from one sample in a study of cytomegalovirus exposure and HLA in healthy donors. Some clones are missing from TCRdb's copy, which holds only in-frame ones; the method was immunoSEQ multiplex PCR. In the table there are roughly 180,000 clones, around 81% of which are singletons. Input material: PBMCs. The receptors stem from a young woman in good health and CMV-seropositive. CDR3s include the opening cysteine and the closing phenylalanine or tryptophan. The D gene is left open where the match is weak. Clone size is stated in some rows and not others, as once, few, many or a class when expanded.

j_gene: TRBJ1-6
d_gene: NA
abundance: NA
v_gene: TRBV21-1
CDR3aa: CASSKEGLYSPLHF
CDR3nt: TGTGCCAGCAGCAAAGAGGGACTTTATTCACCCCTCCACTTT

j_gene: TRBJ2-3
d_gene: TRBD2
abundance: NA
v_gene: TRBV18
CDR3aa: CASSPLRFGTSGGTDTQYF
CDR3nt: TGTGCCAGCTCACCACTCAGATTTGGGACTAGCGGGGGAACAGATACGCAGTATTTT

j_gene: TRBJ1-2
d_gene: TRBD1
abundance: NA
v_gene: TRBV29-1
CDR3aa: CSVVRDSYGYTF
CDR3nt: TGCAGCGTCGTCCGGGACAGCTATGGCTACACCTTC

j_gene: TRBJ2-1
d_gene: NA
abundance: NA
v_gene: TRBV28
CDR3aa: CASKRDNEQFF
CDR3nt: TGTGCCAGCAAGAGGGACAATGAGCAGTTCTTC

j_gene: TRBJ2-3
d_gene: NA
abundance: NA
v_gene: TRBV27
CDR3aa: CASSLARTDTQYF
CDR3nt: TGTGCCAGCAGTTTGGCCCGCACAGATACGCAGTATTTT

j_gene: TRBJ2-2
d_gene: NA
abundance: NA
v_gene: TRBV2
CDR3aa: CASSYHLSGESTGELFF
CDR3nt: TGTGCCAGCAGTTATCACCTATCGGGTGAGAGCACCGGGGAGCTGTTTTTT

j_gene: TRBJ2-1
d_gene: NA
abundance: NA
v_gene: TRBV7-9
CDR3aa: CAVDFYSYNEQFF
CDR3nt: TGTGCCGTTGACTTTTACTCCTACAATGAGCAGTTCTTC

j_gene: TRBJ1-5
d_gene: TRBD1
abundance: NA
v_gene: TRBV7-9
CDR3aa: CASSRDRVNQPQHF
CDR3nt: TGTGCCAGCAGCCGAGACAGGGTCAATCAGCCCCAGCATTTT

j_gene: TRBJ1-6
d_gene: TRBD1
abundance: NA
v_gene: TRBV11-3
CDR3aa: CASSPNRGDSPLHF
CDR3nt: TGTGCCAGCAGCCCCAACAGGGGGGACTCACCCCTCCACTTT

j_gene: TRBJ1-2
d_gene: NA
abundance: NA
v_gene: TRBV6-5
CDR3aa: CASSYSGGLAGYTF
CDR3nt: TGTGCCAGCAGTTACTCGGGGGGGCTGGCTGGCTACACCTTC

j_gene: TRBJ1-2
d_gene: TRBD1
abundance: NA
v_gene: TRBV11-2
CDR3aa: CASSLGRGQGARYGYTF
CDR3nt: TGTGCCAGCAGCCTCGGTAGGGGACAGGGGGCGCGGTATGGCTACACCTTC

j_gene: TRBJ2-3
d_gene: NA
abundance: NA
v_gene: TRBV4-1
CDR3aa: CASSQVSELLFGAQYF
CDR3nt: TGCGCCAGCAGCCAAGTGTCCGAGCTGCTGTTCGGGGCGCAGTATTTT

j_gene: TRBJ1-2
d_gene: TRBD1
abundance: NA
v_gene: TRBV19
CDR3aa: CATHQGVGTYGYTF
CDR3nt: TGTGCCACCCATCAGGGGGTGGGGACCTATGGCTACACCTTC

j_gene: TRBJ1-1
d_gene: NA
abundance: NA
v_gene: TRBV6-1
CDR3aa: CASSFSLRVNTEAFF
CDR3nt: TGTGCCAGCAGTTTTAGCCTCAGGGTGAACACTGAAGCTTTCTTT

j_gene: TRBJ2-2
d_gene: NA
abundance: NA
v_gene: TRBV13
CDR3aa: CATDQRSGLTGELFF
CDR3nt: TGTGCCACCGACCAGAGGTCTGGCCTTACCGGGGAGCTGTTTTTT

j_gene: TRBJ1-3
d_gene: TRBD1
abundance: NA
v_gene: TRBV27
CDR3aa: CASSYQGASGNTIYF
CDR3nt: TGTGCCAGCAGTTACCAGGGGGCGTCTGGAAACACCATATATTTT

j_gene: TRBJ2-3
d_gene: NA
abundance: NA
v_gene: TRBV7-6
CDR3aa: CASSSNTYSTDTQYF
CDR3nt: TGTGCCAGCAGCTCTAATACCTATAGCACAGATACGCAGTATTTT

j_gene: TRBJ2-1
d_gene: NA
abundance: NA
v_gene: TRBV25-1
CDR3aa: CASSTVWEQFF
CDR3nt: TGTGCCAGCTCGACAGTGTGGGAGCAGTTCTTC

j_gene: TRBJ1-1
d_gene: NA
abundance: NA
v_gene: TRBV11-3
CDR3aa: CASSSNRAGPGGTEAFF
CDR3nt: TGTGCCAGCAGCTCTAATAGAGCAGGGCCCGGGGGCACTGAAGCTTTCTTT

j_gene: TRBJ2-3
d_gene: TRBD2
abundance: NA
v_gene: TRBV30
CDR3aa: CACISGGAMDTQYF
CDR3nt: TGTGCCTGTATTAGCGGGGGGGCCATGGATACGCAGTATTTT

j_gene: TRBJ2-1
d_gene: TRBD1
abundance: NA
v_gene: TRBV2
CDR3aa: CASRGTGHNEQFF
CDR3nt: TGTGCCAGCAGGGGGACAGGGCACAATGAGCAGTTCTTC

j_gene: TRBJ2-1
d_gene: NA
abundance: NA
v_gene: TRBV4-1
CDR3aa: CASSQVNSRGYNEQFF
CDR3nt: TGCGCCAGCAGCCAAGTGAACTCGCGCGGCTACAATGAGCAGTTCTTC

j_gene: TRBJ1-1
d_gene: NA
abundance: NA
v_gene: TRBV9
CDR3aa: CASTPMEGSTEAFF
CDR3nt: TGTGCCAGCACCCCAATGGAGGGGTCCACTGAAGCTTTCTTT

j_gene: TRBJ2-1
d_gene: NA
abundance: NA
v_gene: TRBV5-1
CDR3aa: CASSLATREKQFF
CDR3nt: TGCGCCAGCAGCTTGGCCACCAGGGAAAAGCAGTTCTTC

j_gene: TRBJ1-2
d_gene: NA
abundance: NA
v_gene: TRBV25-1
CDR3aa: CASSETGKGQNGYTF
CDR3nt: TGTGCCAGCAGTGAAACAGGGAAGGGGCAGAATGGCTACACCTTC

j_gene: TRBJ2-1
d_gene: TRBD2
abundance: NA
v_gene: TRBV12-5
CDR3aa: CASGLVRSGGEQFF
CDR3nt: TGTGCTAGTGGTTTGGTACGTAGCGGGGGTGAGCAGTTCTTC

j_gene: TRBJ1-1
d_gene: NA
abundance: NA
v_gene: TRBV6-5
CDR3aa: CASSYLGRNTEAFF
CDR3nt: TGTGCCAGCAGTTATCTAGGTAGAAACACTGAAGCTTTCTTT

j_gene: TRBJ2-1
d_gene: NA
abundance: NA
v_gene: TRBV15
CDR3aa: CATSRDSWDTGTSEQFF
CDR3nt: TGTGCCACCAGCAGAGATTCGTGGGACACGGGTACCAGTGAGCAGTTCTTC

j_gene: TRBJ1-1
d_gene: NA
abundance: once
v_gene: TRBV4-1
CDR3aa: CASSQLRPGGAEAFF
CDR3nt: TGCGCCAGCAGCCAACTACGGCCCGGAGGGGCTGAAGCTTTCTTT

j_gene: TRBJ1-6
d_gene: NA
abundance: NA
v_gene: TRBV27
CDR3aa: CATAPGSWSPLHF
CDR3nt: TGTGCCACAGCACCCGGTAGCTGGTCACCCCTCCACTTT

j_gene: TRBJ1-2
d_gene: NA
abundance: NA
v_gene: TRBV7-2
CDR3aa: CASSQYGYTF
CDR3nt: TGTGCCAGCAGCCAATATGGCTACACCTTC

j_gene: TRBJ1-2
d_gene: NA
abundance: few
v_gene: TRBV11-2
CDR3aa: CASSPGGAGGYTF
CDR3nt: TGTGCCAGCAGCCCGGGAGGGGCCGGGGGCTACACCTTC

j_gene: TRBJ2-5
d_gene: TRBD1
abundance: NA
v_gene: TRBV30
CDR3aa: CAWGGGGAGGLETQYF
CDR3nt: TGTGCCTGGGGAGGGGGCGGGGCAGGGGGCCTTGAGACCCAGTACTTC

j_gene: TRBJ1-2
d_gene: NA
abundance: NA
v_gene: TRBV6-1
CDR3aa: CASSASAEAGYTF
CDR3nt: TGTGCCAGCAGTGCGTCTGCTGAGGCTGGCTACACCTTC

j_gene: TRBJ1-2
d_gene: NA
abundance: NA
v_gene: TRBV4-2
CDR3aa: CASSQDGGSYGYTF
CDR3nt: TGTGCCAGCAGCCAAGATGGGGGGAGCTATGGCTACACCTTC

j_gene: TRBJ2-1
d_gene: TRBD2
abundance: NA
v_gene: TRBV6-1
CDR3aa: CASSLAGLNNEQFF
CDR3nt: TGTGCCAGCTCTCTAGCGGGGCTCAACAATGAGCAGTTCTTC

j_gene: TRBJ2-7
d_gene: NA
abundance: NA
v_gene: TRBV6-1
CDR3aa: CASSSQSGNYEQYF
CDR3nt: TGTGCCAGCAGTTCCCAATCAGGAAACTACGAGCAGTACTTC

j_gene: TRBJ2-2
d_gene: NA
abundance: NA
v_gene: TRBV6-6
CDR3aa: CASRDVSVRDGELFF
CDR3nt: TGTGCCAGCAGGGACGTTTCGGTCCGGGACGGGGAGCTGTTTTTT

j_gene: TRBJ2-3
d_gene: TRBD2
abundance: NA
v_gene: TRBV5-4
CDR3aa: CASSDGGAYTQYF
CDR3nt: TGTGCCAGCAGCGACGGGGGGGCGTATACGCAGTATTTT

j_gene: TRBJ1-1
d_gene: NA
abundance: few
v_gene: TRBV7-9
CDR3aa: CASRGGWDTEAFF
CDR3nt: TGTGCCAGCAGGGGGGGGTGGGACACTGAAGCTTTCTTT

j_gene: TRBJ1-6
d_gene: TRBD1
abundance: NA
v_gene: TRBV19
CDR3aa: CASQSLPGQVNSPLHF
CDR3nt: TGTGCCAGCCAAAGCCTCCCGGGACAGGTTAATTCACCCCTCCACTTT

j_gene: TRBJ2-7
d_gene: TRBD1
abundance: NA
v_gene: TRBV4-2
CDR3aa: CASSQTGTGPYEQYF
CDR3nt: TGTGCCAGCAGCCAAACCGGGACAGGGCCCTACGAGCAGTACTTC

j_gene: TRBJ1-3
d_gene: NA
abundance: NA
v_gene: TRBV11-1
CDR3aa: CASSFTPGTIYF
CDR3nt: TGTGCCAGCAGCTTTACCCCCGGGACCATATATTTT

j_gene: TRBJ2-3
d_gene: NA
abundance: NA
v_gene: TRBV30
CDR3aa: CAGAGSLTSTDTQYF
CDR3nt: TGTGCCGGGGCAGGCAGCCTCACTAGCACAGATACGCAGTATTTT

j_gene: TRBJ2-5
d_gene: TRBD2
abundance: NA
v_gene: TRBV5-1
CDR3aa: CASSLGVAGDLQETQYF
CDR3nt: TGCGCCAGCAGCTTGGGGGTAGCGGGGGACCTACAAGAGACCCAGTACTTC

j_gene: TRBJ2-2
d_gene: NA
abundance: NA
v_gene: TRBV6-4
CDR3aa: CASSATRSGELFF
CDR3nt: TGTGCCAGCAGTGCCACTAGGTCCGGGGAGCTGTTTTTT

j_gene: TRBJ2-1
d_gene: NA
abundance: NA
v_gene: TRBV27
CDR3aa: CASSWGRNNEQFF
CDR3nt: TGTGCCAGCAGTTGGGGCAGGAACAATGAGCAGTTCTTC

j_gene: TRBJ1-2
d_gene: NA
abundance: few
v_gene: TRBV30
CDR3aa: CAWIGGHYGYTF
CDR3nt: TGTGCCTGGATTGGGGGCCACTATGGCTACACCTTC

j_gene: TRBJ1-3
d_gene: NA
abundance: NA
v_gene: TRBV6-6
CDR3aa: CASSQTGAGNTIYF
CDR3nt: TGTGCCAGCAGTCAAACAGGTGCGGGAAACACCATATATTTT

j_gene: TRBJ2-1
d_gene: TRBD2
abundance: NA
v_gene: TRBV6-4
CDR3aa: CASSTTSGGGNEQFF
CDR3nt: TGTGCCAGCAGTACGACTAGCGGGGGGGGGAATGAGCAGTTCTTC

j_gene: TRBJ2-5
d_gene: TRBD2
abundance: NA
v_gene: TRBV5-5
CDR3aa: CASSLAERGGRETQYF
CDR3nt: TGTGCCAGCAGCTTGGCAGAGCGGGGGGGCCGTGAGACCCAGTACTTC

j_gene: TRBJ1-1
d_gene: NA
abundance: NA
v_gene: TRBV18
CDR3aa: CASSNRAAEAFF
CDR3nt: TGTGCCAGCTCAAACAGGGCGGCTGAAGCTTTCTTT

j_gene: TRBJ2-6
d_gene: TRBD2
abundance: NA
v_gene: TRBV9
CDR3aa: CASSGPGTSGGAGANVLTF
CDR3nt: TGTGCCAGCAGCGGCCCCGGGACTAGCGGGGGGGCTGGGGCCAACGTCCTGACTTTC

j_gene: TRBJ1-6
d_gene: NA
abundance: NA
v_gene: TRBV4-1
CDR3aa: CASSQGGGRRPNSPLHF
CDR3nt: TGCGCCAGCAGCCAAGGGGGGGGCAGGCGGCCTAATTCACCCCTCCACTTT

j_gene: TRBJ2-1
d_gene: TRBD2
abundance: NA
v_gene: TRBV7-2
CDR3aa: CASSLSGGPVFF
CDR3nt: TGTGCCAGCAGTTTAAGCGGGGGGCCCGTTTTCTTC

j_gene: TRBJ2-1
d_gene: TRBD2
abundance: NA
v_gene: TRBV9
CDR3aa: CASSVGGTSGGWGNEQFF
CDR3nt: TGTGCCAGCAGCGTAGGGGGGACTAGCGGGGGATGGGGGAATGAGCAGTTCTTC

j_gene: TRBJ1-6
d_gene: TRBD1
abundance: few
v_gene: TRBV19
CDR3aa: CASREGGTGSPLHF
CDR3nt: TGTGCCAGTAGAGAAGGGGGCACAGGTTCACCCCTCCACTTT

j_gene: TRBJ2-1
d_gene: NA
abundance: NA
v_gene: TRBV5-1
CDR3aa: CASSSRDTYNEQFF
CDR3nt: TGCGCCAGCAGCAGCCGGGACACCTACAATGAGCAGTTCTTC

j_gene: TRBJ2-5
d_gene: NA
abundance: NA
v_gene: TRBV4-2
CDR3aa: CASSPRAGGTFWETQYF
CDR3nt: TGTGCCAGCAGCCCTCGGGCCGGAGGGACGTTTTGGGAGACCCAGTACTTC